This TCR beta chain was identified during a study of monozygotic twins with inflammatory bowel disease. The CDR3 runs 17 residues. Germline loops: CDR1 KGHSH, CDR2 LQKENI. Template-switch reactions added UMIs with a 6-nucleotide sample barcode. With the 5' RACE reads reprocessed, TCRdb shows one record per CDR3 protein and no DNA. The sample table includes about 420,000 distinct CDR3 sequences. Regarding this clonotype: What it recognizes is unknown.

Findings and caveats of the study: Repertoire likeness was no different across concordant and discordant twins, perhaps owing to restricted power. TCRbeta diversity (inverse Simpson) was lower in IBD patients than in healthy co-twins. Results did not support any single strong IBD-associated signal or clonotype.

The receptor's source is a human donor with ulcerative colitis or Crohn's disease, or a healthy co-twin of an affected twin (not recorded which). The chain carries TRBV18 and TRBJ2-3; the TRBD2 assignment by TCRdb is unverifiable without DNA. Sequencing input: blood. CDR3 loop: CASIPQLTSGVADTQYF.